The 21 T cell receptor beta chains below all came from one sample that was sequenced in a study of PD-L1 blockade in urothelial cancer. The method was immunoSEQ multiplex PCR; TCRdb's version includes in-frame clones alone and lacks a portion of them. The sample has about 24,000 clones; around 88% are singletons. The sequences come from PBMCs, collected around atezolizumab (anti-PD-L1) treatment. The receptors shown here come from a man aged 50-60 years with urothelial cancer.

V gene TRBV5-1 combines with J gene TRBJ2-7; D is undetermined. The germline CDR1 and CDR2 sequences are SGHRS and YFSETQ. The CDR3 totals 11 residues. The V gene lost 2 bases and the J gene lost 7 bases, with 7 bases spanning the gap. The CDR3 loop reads CASSLLGEQYF. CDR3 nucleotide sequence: TGCGCCAGCAGCTTACTCGGGGAGCAGTACTTC.

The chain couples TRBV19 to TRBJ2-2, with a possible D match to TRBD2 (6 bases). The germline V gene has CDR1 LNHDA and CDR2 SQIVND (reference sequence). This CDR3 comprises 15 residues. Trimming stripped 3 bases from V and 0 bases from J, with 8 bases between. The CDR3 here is CASSMGGANTGELFF. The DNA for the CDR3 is TGTGCCAGTAGTATGGGCGGGGCGAACACCGGGGAGCTGTTTTTT.

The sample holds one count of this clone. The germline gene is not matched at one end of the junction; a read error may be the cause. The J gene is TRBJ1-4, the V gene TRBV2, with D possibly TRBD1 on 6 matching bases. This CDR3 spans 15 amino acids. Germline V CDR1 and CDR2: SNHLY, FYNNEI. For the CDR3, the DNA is TGTGCCAGCTTACGGACAGACCAGTGGGATGATAAACTGTTTTTT. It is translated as CASLRTDQWDDKLFF.

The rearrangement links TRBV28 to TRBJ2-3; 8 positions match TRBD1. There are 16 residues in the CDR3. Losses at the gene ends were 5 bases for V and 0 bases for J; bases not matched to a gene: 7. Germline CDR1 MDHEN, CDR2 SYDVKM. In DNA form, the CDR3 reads TGTGCCAGCAGTCCATGGACAGGGATGAGCACAGATACGCAGTATTTT. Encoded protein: CASSPWTGMSTDTQYF. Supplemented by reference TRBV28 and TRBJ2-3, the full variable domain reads DVKVTQSSRYLVKRTGEKVFLECVQDMDHENMFWYRQDPGLGLRLIYFSYDVKMKEKGDIPEGYSVSREKKERFSLILESASTNQTSMYLCASSPWTGMSTDTQYFGPGTRLTVL.

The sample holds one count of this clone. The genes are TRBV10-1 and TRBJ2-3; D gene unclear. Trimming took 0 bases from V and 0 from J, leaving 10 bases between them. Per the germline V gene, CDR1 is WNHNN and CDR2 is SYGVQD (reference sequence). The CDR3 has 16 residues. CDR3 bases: TGCGCCAGCAGTGAGTCGGAAACAGTAAGCACAGATACGCAGTATTTT. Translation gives CASSESETVSTDTQYF.

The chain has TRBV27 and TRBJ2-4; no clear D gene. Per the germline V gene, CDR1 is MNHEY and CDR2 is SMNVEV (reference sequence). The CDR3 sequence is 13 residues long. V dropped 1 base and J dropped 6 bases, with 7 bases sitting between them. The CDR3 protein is CASSLLYRNIQYF. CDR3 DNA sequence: TGTGCCAGCAGTTTATTATACAGAAACATTCAGTACTTC.

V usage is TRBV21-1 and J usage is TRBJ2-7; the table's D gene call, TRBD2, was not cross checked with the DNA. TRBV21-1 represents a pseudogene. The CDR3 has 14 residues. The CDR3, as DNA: TGTGCCAGCAGCAAAGTTGAACTTTCCTACGAGCAGTACTTC. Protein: CASSKVELSYEQYF.

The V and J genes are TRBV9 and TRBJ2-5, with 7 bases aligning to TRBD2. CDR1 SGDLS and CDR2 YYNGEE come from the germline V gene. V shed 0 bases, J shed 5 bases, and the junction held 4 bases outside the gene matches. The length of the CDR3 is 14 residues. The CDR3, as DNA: TGTGCCAGCAGCGTAGATGCGGGGGTTGAGACCCAGTACTTC. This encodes CASSVDAGVETQYF. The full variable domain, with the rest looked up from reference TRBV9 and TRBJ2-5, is DSGVTQTPKHLITATGQRVTLRCSPRSGDLSVYWYQQSLDQGLQFLIQYYNGEERAKGNILERFSAQQFPDLHSELNLSSLELGDSALYFCASSVDAGVETQYFGPGTRLLVL.

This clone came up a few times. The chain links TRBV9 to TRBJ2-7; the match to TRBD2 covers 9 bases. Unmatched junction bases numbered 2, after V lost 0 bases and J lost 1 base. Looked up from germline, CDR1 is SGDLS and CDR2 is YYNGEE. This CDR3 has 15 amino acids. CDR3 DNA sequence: TGTGCCAGCAGCGTAGGGCTAGCGGGATCCTACGAGCAGTACTTC. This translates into CASSVGLAGSYEQYF.

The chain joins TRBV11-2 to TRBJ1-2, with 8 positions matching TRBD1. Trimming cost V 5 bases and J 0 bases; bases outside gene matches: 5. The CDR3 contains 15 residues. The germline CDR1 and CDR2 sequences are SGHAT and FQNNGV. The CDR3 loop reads CASSRQGTANYGYTF. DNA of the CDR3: TGTGCCAGCAGCCGACAGGGGACTGCTAACTATGGCTACACCTTC.

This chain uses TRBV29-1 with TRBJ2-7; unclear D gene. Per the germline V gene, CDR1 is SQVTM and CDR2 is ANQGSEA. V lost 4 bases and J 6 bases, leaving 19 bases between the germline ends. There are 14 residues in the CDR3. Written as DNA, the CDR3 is TGCAGCGTTGGTATGCCCGGGTCACGACTCGAGCAGTACTTC. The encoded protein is CSVGMPGSRLEQYF.

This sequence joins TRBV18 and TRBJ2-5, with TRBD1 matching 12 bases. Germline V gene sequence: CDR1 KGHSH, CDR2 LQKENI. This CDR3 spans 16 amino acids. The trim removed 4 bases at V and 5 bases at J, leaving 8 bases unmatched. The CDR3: CASSLDGTGGSETQYF. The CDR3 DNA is TGTGCCAGCTCACTCGATGGGACAGGGGGCTCGGAGACCCAGTACTTC.

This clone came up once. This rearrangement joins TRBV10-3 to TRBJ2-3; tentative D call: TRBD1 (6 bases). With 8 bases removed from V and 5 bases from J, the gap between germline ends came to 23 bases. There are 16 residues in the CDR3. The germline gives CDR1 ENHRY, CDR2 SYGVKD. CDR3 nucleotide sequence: TGTGCCATCTCCCTCGCCGGGACACAACAAGGAGATACGCAGTATTTT. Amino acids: CAISLAGTQQGDTQYF.

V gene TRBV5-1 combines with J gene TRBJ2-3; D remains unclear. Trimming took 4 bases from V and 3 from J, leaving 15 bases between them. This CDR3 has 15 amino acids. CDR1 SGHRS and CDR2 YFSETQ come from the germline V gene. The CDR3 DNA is TGCGCCAGCAGCATGACAAGGCTGTGGACAGATACGCAGTATTTT. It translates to CASSMTRLWTDTQYF.

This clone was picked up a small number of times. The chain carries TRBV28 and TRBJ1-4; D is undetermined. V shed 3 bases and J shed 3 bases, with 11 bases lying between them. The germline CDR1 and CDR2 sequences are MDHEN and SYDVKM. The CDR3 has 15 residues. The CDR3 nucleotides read TGTGCCAGCAGTTTTATGACTAACCCTAATGAAAAACTGTTTTTT. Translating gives CASSFMTNPNEKLFF.

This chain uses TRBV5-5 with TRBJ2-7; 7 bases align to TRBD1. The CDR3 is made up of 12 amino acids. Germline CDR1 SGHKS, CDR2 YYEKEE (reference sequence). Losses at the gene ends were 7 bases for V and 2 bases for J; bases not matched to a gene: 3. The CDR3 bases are TGTGCCAGCGGCCAGGGGGCCTACGAGCAGTACTTC. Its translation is CASGQGAYEQYF.

The DNA of the CDR3 is TGCAGCGTTGGACACAATGGGGGCCGAGAGACCCAGTACTTC. Its translation is CSVGHNGGRETQYF. The chain employs TRBV29-1 and TRBJ2-5; maybe TRBD1 (6 bases). The V and J ends lost 4 bases and 4 bases respectively, with 16 bases between them. The V gene's germline CDR1 is SQVTM and CDR2 ANQGSEA. The CDR3 runs to 14 residues.

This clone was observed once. The CDR3 coding sequence is TGTGCCAGCAACTCGGCCGGACTAGCGGGAGTAAATGAGCAGTTCTTC. Its protein product is CASNSAGLAGVNEQFF. V gene TRBV28 combines with J gene TRBJ2-1; 13 nucleotides line up with TRBD2. After removal of 7 bases from V and 7 bases from J, the junction contained 10 bases not matched to a gene. The CDR3 length is 16 residues. Germline loops: CDR1 MDHEN, CDR2 SYDVKM.

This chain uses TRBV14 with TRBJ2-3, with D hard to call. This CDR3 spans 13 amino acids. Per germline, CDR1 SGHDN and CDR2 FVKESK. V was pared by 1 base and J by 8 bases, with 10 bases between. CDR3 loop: CASSQANPGTQYF. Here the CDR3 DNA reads TGTGCCAGCAGCCAAGCAAATCCCGGTACGCAGTATTTT.

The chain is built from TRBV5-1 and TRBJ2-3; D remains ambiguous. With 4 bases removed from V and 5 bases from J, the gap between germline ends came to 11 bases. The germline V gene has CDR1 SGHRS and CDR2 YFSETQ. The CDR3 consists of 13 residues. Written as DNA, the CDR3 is TGCGCCAGCAGCCGAGACTTTGGAGATACGCAGTATTTT. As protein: CASSRDFGDTQYF.

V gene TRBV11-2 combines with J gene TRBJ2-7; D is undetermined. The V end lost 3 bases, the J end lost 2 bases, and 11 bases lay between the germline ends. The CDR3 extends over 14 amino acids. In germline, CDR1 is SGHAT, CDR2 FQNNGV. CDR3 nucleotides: TGTGCCAGCAGCTTCATGCGGTCGACCTACGAGCAGTACTTC. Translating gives CASSFMRSTYEQYF. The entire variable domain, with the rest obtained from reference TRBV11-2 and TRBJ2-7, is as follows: EAGVAQSPRYKIIEKRQSVAFWCNPISGHATLYWYQQILGQGPKLLIQFQNNGVVDDSQLPKDRFSAERLKGVDSTLKIQPAKLEDSAVYLCASSFMRSTYEQYFGPGTRLTVT.